These 11 T cell receptor beta chains originate from one sample sequenced in a study of CD4 T cells in relation to SARS-CoV-2 and coronaviruses. TCRdb keeps only in-frame clones here, not all; method: immunoSEQ multiplex PCR. The data hold 18,000 or so clones, with around four fifths observed a single time. The unexposed donors gave CD4+ T cells in about 2011-2018, prior to COVID-19. CD4+ T cells were isolated from the cells after roughly 11 days of culture. For these receptors, no antigen is known. Sequences were obtained from CD4+ T cells from PBMCs, cultured in vitro. The receptors originated from a human donor in good health.

This clone came up a few times. The V gene is TRBV7-9, the J gene TRBJ1-6, with D possibly being TRBD1 (6 bases). The germline V gene encodes CDR1 SEHNR and CDR2 FQNEAQ (reference sequence). The CDR3 runs to 15 residues. The V and J ends lost 2 bases and 10 bases respectively, with 15 bases between them. CDR3 residues: CASSLRGGMASPLHF. In DNA form, the CDR3 reads TGTGCCAGCAGCTTAAGGGGGGGTATGGCGTCACCCCTCCACTTT.

This clone showed up just a few times. CDR3 sequence (DNA): TGCGCCAGCAGATGGGACTCCAAGACCGGAGGTGACACTGAAGCTTTCTTT. This translates into CASRWDSKTGGDTEAFF. The V gene is TRBV5-1, the J gene TRBJ1-1; D possibly corresponds to TRBD1 (5 bases). The CDR3 sequence is 17 residues long. Per the germline V gene, CDR1 is SGHRS and CDR2 is YFSETQ. The V and J ends lost 5 bases and 3 bases respectively, with 23 bases between them. The whole variable domain, filled in from reference TRBV5-1 and TRBJ1-1, reads KAGVTQTPRYLIKTRGQQVTLSCSPISGHRSVSWYQQTPGQGLQFLFEYFSETQRNKGNFPGRFSGRQFSNSRSEMNVSTLELGDSALYLCASRWDSKTGGDTEAFFGQGTRLTVV.

The V gene is TRBV7-3, the J gene TRBJ2-6, with D unresolved. This CDR3 region has 15 residues. Germline CDR1 and CDR2: SGHTA and FQGTGA. Trimming pared 4 bases from V and 4 bases from J, leaving 11 bases between. The CDR3 loop reads CASSSLPRGANVLTF. CDR3 DNA sequence: TGTGCCAGCAGCTCCTTACCGAGGGGGGCCAACGTCCTGACTTTC.

In this sample, this clone turned up a few times. The gene calls are TRBV19 and TRBJ1-3; no reliable D call. Between the trimmed V and J ends, which lost 5 bases and 4 bases, there was a span of 12 bases. Germline V lookup: CDR1 LNHDA, CDR2 SQIVND (reference sequence). CDR3 length equals 14 residues. Here the CDR3 reads CASSPMGSGNTIYF. CDR3 DNA sequence: TGTGCCAGTAGTCCGATGGGTTCAGGAAACACCATATATTTT.

The rearrangement uses TRBV10-3 and TRBJ2-1, with 9 bases fitting TRBD2. Germline V lookup: CDR1 ENHRY, CDR2 SYGVKD. V lost 4 bases, J lost 9 bases, and 7 bases stayed unmatched. The CDR3 runs 14 residues. The CDR3 region has the DNA TGTGCCATCAGTGTCGGTAGCGGGAGTGGTGAGCAGTTCTTC. Residues: CAISVGSGSGEQFF.

The chain uses TRBV19 and TRBJ2-2; D is undetermined. The CDR3 extends over 14 amino acids. From germline, CDR1 is LNHDA and CDR2 SQIVND (reference sequence). Trimming cost V 3 bases and J 4 bases, with 9 bases left between them. CDR3 sequence: CASSIDSPTGELFF. The CDR3 DNA reads TGTGCCAGTAGTATCGACTCCCCCACCGGGGAGCTGTTTTTT.

The chain employs TRBV11-2 and TRBJ2-4; 7 bases map to TRBD1. Per the germline V gene, CDR1 is SGHAT and CDR2 is FQNNGV. Unmatched junction bases numbered 4, after V lost 5 bases and J lost 0 bases. The CDR3 runs to 15 residues. The CDR3 spells CASSGTVLAKNIQYF. In nucleotides, the CDR3 is TGTGCCAGCAGCGGGACAGTCCTAGCCAAAAACATTCAGTACTTC.

The genes are TRBV4-2 and TRBJ2-7; D uncertain. The CDR3 has 15 residues. The germline V gene encodes CDR1 LGHNA and CDR2 YNFKEQ. Trimming removed 4 bases from V and 2 bases from J, with 15 bases in between. In DNA form, the CDR3 reads TGTGCCAGCAGCCCTACCTCTGGCGGTACCTACGAGCAGTACTTC. It is translated as CASSPTSGGTYEQYF.

The rearrangement links TRBV9 to TRBJ2-1, with 10 bases lining up with TRBD2. This CDR3 region has 15 residues. Germline V gene sequence: CDR1 SGDLS, CDR2 YYNGEE. V lost 4 bases and J lost 12; bases outside the gene matches: 13. In DNA form, the CDR3 reads TGTGCCAGCAGCATCACCGGGACTAGCGAGAGCGGGCAGTTCTTC. Amino acids: CASSITGTSESGQFF.

The V call is TRBV6-6, the J call TRBJ1-1; D not certain. Germline assignment: CDR1 MNHNY and CDR2 SVGAGI (reference sequence). This CDR3 has 13 amino acids. V was pared by 0 bases and J by 5 bases, with 7 bases between. This CDR3 reads CASSYSGGTEAFF. The CDR3 DNA reads as TGTGCCAGCAGTTACTCGGGTGGGACTGAAGCTTTCTTT.

The chain couples TRBV6-5 to TRBJ2-5; the D is unclear. Trimming took 6 bases from V and 1 from J, leaving 6 bases between them. CDR1 is MNHEY, CDR2 SVGAGI, per germline. This CDR3 contains 12 residues. The chain's CDR3 is CASSLTQETQYF. Written as DNA, the CDR3 is TGTGCCAGCAGCCTCACCCAAGAGACCCAGTACTTC.